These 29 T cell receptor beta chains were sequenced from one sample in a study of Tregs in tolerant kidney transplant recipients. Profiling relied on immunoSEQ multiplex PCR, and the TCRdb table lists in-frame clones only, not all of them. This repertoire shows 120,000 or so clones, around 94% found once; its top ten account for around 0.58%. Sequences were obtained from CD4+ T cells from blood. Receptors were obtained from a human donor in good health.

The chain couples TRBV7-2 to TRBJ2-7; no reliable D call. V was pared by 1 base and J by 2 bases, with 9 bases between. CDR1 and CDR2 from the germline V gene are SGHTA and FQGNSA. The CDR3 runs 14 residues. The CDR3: CASSLVAETYEQYF. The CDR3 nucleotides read TGTGCCAGCAGCTTAGTCGCCGAAACCTACGAGCAGTACTTC.

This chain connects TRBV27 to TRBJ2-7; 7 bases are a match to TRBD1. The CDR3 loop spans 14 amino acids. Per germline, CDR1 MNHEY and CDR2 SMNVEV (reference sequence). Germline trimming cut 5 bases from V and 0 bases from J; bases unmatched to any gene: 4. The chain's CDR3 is CASSGQAVSYEQYF. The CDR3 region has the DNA TGTGCCAGCAGTGGACAGGCCGTCTCCTACGAGCAGTACTTC.

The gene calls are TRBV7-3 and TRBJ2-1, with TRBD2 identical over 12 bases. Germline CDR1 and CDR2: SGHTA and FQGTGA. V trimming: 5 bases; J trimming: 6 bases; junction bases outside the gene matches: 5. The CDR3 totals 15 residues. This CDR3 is CASSTGLAGFNEQFF. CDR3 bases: TGTGCCAGCAGCACCGGACTAGCGGGGTTCAATGAGCAGTTCTTC.

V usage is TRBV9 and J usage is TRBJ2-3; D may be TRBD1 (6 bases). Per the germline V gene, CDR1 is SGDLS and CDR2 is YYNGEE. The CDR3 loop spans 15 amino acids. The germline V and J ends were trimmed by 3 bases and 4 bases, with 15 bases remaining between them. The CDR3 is CASSATGTYADTQYF. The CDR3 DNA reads TGTGCCAGCAGCGCGACCGGGACATATGCAGATACGCAGTATTTT.

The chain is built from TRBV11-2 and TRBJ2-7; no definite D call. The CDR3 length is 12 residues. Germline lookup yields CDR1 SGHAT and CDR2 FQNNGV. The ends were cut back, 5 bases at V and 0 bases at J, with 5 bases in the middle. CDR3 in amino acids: CASSLISYEQYF. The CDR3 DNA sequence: TGTGCCAGCAGCCTAATCTCCTACGAGCAGTACTTC.

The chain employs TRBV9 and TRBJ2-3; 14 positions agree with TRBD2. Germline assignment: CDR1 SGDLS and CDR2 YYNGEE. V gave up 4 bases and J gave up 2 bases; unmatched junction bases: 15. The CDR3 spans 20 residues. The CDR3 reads CASSSRTAGTSGGPTDTQYF. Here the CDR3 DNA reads TGTGCCAGCAGCTCAAGGACTGCCGGGACTAGCGGGGGTCCCACAGATACGCAGTATTTT.

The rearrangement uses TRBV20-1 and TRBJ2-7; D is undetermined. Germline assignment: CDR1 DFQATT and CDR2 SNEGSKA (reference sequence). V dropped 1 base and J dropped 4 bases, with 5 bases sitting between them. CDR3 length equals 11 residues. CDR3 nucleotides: TGCAGTGCTAGAGCCTTATACGAGCAGTACTTC. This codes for CSARALYEQYF.

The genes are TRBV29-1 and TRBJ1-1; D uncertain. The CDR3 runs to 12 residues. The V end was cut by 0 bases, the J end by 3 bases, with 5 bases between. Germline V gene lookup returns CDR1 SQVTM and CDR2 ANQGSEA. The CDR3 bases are TGCAGCGTTGAAGAGAGGCACACTGAAGCTTTCTTT. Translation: CSVEERHTEAFF.

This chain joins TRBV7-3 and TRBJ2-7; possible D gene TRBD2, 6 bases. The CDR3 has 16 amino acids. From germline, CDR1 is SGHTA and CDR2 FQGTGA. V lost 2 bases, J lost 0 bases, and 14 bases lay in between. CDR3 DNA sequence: TGTGCCAGCAGCTTAGACGGGACTGAACCCTCCTACGAGCAGTACTTC. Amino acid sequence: CASSLDGTEPSYEQYF.

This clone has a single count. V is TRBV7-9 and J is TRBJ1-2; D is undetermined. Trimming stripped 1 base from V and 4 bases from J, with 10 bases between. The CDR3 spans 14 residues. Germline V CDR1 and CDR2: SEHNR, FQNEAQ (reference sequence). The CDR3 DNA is TGTGCCAGCAGCTTAGGGGTAGCTCCCTATGGCTACACCTTC. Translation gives CASSLGVAPYGYTF.

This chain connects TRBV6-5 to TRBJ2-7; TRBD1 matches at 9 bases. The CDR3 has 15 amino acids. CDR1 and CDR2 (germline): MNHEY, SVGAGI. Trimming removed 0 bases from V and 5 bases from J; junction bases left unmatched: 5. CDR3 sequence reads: CASSYSGTGSHEQYF. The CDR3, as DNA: TGTGCCAGCAGTTACTCCGGGACAGGGAGCCACGAGCAGTACTTC.

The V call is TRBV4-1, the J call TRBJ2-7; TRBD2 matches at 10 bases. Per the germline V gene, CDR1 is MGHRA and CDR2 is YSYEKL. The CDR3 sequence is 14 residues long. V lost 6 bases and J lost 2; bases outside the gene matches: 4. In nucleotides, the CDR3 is TGCGCCAGCAGTCAGCGGGAGGGACCCTACGAGCAGTACTTC. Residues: CASSQREGPYEQYF.

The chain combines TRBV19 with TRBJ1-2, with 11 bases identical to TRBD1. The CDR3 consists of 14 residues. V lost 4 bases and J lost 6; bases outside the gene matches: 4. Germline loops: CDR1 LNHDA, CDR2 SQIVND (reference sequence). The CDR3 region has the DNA TGTGCCAGTAGTAAAGGACAGGGGGCGCATGGCTACACCTTC. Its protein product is CASSKGQGAHGYTF.

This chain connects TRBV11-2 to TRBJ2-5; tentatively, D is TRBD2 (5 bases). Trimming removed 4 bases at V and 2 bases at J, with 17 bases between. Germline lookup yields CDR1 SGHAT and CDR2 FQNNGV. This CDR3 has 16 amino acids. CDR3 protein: CASSSPGSGLQETQYF. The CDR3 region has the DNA TGTGCCAGCAGCTCCCCGGGGAGCGGCCTTCAAGAGACCCAGTACTTC.

CDR3 nucleotides: TGCGCCAGCAGCCCAAGCAGGGAGCTCTCTGGAAACACCATATATTTT. Its translation is CASSPSRELSGNTIYF. The chain links TRBV5-1 to TRBJ1-3; D is perhaps TRBD1 (5 bases). The CDR3 is 16 residues long. Deletions cut 4 bases from V and 0 bases from J, with 14 bases between. Germline V gene data show CDR1 as SGHRS and CDR2 as YFSETQ.

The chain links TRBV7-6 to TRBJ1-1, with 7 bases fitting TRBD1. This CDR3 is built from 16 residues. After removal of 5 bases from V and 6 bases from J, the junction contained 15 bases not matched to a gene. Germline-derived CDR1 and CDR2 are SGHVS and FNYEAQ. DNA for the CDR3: TGTGCCAGCAGCCCTGTGAATTCGTTAGGGGGCTCTGAAGCTTTCTTT. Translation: CASSPVNSLGGSEAFF.

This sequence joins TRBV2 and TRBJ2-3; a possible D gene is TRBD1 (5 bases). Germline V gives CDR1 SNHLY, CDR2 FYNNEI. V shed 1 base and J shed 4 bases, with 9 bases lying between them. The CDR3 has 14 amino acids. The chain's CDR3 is CASSEVRVADTQYF. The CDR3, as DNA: TGTGCCAGCAGTGAAGTCAGGGTGGCAGATACGCAGTATTTT. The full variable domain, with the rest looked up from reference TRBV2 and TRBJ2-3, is EPEVTQTPSHQVTQMGQEVILRCVPISNHLYFYWYRQILGQKVEFLVSFYNNEISEKSEIFDDQFSVERPDGSNFTLKIRSTKLEDSAMYFCASSEVRVADTQYFGPGTRLTVL.

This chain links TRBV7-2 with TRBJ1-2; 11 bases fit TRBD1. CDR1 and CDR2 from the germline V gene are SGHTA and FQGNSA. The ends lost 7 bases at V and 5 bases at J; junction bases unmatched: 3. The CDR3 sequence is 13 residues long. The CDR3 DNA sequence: TGTGCCAGCACCCGGGACAGGGGGTATGGCTACACCTTC. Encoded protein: CASTRDRGYGYTF.

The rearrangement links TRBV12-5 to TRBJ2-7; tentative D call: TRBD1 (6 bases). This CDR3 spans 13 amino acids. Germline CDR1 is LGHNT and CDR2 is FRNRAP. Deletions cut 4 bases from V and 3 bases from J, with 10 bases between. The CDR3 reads CASGSDRFYEQYF. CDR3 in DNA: TGTGCTAGTGGTTCCGACAGGTTCTACGAGCAGTACTTC.

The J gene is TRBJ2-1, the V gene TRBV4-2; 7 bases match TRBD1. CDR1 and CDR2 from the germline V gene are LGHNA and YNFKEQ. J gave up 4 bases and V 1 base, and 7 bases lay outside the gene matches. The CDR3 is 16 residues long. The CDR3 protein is CASSQGSRGLYNEQFF. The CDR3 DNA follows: TGTGCCAGCAGCCAAGGGAGCAGGGGGTTATACAATGAGCAGTTCTTC.

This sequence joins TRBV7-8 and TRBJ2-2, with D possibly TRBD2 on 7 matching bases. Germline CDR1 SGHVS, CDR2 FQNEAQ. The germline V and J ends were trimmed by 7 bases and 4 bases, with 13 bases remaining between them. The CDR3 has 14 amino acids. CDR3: CASTLRGATGELFF. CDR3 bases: TGTGCCAGCACCCTCCGGGGGGCCACCGGGGAGCTGTTTTTT.

The CDR3 here is CSARGTRASYNEQFF. The DNA for the CDR3 is TGCAGCGCCCGGGGCACACGAGCCTCCTACAATGAGCAGTTCTTC. The rearrangement uses TRBV29-1 and TRBJ2-1; tentatively, D is TRBD1 or TRBD2 (5 bases each). Germline CDR1 reads SQVTM; CDR2 reads ANQGSEA. With 7 bases removed from V and 0 bases from J, the gap between germline ends came to 16 bases. The CDR3 loop spans 15 amino acids.

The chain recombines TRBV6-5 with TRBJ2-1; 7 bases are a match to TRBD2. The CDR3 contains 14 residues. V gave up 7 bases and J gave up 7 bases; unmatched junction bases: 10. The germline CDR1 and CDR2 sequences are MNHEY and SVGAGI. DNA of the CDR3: TGTGCCAGCAATCCACGAGCGGGGTGGAATGAGCAGTTCTTC. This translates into CASNPRAGWNEQFF.

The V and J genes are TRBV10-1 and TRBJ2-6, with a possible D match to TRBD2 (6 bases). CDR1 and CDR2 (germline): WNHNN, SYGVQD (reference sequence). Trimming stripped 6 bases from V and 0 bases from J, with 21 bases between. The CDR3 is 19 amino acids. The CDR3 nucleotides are TGCGCCAGCAGCGCCGGGCGGGGTAGTACGAGCTCTGGGGCCAACGTCCTGACTTTC. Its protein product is CASSAGRGSTSSGANVLTF.

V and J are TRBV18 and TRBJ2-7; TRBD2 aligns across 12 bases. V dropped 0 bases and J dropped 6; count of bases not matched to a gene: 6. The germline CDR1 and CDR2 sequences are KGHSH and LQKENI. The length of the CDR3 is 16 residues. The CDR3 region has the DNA TGTGCCAGCTCACCACCGGCTAGCGGGAGGGTCGTCGAGCAGTACTTC. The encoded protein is CASSPPASGRVVEQYF.

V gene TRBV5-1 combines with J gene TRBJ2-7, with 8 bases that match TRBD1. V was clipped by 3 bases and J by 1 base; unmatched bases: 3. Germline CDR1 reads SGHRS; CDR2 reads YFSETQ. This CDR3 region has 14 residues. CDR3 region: CASSSGTGSYEQYF. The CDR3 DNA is TGCGCCAGCAGCTCCGGGACAGGATCCTACGAGCAGTACTTC.

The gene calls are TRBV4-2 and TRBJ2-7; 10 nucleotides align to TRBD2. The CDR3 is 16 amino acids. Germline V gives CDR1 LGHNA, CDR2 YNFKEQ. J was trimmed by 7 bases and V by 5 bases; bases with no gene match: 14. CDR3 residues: CASSLGVKTSGQEQYF. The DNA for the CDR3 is TGTGCCAGCAGCTTGGGGGTGAAGACTAGCGGGCAAGAGCAGTACTTC.

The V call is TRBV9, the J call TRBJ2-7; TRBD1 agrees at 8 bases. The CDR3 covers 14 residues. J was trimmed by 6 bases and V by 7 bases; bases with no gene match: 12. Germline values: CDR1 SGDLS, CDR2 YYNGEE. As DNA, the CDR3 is TGTGCCAGCGGAAAGACAGGGGCCTGGGGCGAGCAGTACTTC. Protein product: CASGKTGAWGEQYF.

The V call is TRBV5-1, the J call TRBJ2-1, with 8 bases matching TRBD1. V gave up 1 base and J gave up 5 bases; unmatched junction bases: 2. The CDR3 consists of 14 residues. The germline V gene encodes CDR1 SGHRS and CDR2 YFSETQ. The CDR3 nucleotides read TGCGCCAGCAGCTTGATGGGACAGGACAATGAGCAGTTCTTC. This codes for CASSLMGQDNEQFF.